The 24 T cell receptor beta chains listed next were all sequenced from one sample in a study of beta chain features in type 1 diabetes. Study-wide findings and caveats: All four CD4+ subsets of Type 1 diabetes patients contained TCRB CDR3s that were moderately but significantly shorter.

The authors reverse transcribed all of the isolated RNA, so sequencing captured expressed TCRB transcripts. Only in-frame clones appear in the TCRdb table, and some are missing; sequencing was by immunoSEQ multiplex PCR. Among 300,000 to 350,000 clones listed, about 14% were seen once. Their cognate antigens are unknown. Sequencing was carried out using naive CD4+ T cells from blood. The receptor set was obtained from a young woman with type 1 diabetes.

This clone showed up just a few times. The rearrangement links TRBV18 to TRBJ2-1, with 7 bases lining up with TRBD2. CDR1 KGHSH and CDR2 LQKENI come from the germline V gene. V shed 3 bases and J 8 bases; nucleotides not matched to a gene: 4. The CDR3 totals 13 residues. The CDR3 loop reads CASSPPTSDEQFF. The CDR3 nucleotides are TGTGCCAGCTCACCGCCTACTAGCGATGAGCAGTTCTTC.

Here the CDR3 DNA reads TGTGCCAGCAGCTTAGCGGGACTGCAGCAGTACTTC. As protein: CASSLAGLQQYF. The genes are TRBV11-2 and TRBJ2-7; D perhaps matches TRBD2 (6 bases). Looked up from germline, CDR1 is SGHAT and CDR2 is FQNNGV. With 1 base removed from V and 8 bases from J, the gap between germline ends came to 9 bases. CDR3 size: 12 residues.

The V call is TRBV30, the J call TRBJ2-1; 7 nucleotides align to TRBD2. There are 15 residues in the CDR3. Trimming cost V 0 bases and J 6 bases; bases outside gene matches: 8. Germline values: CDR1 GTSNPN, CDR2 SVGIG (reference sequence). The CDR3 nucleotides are TGTGCCTGGAGTGTATGGGGGGAGGGTGGCAATGAGCAGTTCTTC. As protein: CAWSVWGEGGNEQFF.

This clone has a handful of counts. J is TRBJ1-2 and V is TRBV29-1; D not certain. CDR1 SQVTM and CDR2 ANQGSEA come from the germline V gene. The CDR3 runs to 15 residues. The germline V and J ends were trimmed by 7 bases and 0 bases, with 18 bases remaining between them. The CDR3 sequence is CSAEGGGRANYGYTF. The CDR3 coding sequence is TGCAGCGCAGAAGGCGGTGGCCGCGCTAACTATGGCTACACCTTC.

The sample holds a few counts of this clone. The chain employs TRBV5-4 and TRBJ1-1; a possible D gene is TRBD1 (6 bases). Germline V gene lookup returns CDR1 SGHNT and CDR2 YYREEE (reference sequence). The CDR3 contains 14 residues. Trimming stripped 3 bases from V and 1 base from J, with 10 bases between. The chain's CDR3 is CASSWTASNTEAFF. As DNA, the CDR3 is TGTGCCAGCAGCTGGACAGCCTCGAACACTGAAGCTTTCTTT.

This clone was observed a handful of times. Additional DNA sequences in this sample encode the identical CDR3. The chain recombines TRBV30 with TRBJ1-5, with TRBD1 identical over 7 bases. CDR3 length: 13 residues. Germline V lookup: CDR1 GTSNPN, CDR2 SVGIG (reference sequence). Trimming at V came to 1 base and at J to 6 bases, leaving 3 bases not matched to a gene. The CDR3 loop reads CAWSGQGGQPQHF. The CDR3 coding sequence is TGTGCCTGGAGTGGACAGGGAGGTCAGCCCCAGCATTTT.

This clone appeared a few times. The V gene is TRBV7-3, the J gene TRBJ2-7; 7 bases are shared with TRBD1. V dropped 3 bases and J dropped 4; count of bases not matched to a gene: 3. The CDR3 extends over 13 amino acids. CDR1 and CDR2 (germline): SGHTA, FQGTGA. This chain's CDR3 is CASSLDRQYEQYF. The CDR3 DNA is TGTGCCAGCAGCTTGGACAGGCAATACGAGCAGTACTTC.

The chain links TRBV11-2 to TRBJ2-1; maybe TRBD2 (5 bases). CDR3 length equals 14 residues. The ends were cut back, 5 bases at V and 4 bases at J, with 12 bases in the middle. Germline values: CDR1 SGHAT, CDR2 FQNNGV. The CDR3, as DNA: TGTGCCAGCAGCCATGAGGGCCGGTACAATGAGCAGTTCTTC. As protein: CASSHEGRYNEQFF.

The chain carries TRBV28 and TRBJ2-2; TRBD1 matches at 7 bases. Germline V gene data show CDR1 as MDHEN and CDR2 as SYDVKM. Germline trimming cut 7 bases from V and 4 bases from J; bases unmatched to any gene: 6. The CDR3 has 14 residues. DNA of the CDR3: TGTGCCAGCATCCGACAGGGTCTCACCGGGGAGCTGTTTTTT. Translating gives CASIRQGLTGELFF. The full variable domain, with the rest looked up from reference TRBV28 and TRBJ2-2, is DVKVTQSSRYLVKRTGEKVFLECVQDMDHENMFWYRQDPGLGLRLIYFSYDVKMKEKGDIPEGYSVSREKKERFSLILESASTNQTSMYLCASIRQGLTGELFFGEGSRLTVL.

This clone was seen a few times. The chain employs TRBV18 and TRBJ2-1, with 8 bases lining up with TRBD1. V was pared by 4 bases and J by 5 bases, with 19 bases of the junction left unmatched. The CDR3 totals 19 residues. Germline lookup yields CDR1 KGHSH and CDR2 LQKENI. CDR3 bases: TGTGCCAGCTCACTATCCGTCGGGACAGGCAGTGGAAGGAACAATGAGCAGTTCTTC. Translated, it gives CASSLSVGTGSGRNNEQFF.

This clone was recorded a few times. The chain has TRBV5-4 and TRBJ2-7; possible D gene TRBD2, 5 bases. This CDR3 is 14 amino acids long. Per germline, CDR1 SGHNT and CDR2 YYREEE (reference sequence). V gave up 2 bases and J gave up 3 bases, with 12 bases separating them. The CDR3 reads CASSFGAEIYEQYF. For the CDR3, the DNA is TGTGCCAGCAGCTTCGGAGCGGAGATCTACGAGCAGTACTTC.

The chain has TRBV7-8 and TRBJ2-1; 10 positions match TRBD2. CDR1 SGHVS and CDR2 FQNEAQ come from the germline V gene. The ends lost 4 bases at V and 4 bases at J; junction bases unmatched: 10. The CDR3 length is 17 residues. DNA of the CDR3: TGTGCCAGCAGCTCCGGAGGATGGACTAGCGGTTACAATGAGCAGTTCTTC. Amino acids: CASSSGGWTSGYNEQFF.

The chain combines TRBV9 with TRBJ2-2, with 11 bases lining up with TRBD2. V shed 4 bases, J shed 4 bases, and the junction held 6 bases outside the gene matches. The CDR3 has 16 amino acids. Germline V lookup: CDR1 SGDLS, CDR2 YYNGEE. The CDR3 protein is CASSLGTSGRTGELFF. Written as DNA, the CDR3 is TGTGCCAGCAGCCTCGGGACTAGCGGTCGCACCGGGGAGCTGTTTTTT.

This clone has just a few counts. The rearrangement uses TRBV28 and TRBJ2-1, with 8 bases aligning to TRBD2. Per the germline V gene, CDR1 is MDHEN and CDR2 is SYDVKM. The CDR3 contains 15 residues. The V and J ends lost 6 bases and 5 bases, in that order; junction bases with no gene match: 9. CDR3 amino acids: CASSPGVAGNNEQFF. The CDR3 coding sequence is TGTGCCAGCAGCCCCGGCGTAGCGGGAAACAATGAGCAGTTCTTC.

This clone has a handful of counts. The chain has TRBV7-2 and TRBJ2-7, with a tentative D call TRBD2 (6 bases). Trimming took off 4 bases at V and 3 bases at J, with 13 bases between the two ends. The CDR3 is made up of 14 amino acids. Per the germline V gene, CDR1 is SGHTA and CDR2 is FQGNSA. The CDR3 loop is CASSSDSGLYEQYV. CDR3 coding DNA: TGTGCCAGCAGCTCCGACAGCGGGCTCTACGAGCAGTACGTC.

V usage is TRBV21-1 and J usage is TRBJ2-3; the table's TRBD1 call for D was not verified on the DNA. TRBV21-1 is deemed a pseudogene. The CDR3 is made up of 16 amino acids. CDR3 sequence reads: CASSKAGTGLADTQYF. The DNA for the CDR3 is TGTGCCAGCAGCAAAGCGGGGACAGGGCTGGCAGATACGCAGTATTTT.

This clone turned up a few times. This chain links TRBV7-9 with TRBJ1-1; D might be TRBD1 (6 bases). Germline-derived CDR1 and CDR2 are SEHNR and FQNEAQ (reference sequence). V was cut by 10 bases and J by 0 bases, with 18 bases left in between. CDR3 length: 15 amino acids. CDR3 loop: CATWRGGRMNTEAFF. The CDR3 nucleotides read TGTGCCACCTGGAGGGGGGGTCGTATGAACACTGAAGCTTTCTTT.

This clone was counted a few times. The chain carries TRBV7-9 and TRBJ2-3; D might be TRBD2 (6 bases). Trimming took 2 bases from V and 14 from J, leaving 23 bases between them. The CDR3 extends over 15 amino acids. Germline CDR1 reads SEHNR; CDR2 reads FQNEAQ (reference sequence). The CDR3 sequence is CASSLSHGGLPSAYF. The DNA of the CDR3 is TGTGCCAGCAGCTTATCCCACGGGGGACTGCCTAGCGCGTATTTT.

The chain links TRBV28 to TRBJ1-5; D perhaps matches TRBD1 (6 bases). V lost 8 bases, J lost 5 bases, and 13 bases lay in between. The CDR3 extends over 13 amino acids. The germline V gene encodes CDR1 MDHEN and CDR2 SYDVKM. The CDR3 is CASSVGGDQPQHF. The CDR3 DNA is TGTGCCAGCTCAGTAGGGGGAGATCAGCCCCAGCATTTT.

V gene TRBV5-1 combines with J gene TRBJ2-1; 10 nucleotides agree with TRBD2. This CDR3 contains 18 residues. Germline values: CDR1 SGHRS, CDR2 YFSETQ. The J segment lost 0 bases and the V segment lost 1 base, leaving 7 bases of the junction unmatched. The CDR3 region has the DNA TGCGCCAGCAGCTTGACCCTAGCGGGGGCCCGCTCCTACAATGAGCAGTTCTTC. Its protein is CASSLTLAGARSYNEQFF.

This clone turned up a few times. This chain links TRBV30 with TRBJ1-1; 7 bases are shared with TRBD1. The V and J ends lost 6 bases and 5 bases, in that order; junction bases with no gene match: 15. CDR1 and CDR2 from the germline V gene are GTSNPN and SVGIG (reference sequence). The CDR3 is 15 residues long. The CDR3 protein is CACFSIAGGSTEAFF. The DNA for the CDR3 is TGTGCCTGTTTCTCCATCGCAGGGGGGAGTACTGAAGCTTTCTTT.

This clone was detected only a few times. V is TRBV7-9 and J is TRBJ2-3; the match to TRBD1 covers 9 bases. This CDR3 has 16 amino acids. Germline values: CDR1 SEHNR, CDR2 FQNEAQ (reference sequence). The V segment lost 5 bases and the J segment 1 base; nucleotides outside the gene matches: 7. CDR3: CASSPKDRGRTDTQYF. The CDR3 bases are TGTGCCAGCAGCCCCAAGGACAGGGGCCGCACAGATACGCAGTATTTT.

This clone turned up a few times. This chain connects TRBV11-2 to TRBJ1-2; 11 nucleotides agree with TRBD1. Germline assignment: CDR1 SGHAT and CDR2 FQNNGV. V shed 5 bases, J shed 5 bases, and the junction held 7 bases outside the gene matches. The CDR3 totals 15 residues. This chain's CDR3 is CASSPPGQGVYGYTF. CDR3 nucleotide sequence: TGTGCCAGCAGCCCTCCGGGACAGGGGGTATATGGCTACACCTTC.

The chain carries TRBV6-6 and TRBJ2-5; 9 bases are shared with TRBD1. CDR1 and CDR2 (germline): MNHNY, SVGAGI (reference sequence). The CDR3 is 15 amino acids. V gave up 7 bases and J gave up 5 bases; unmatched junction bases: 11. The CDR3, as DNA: TGTGCCAGCACCCCCCCGGGACAGGGAGGGGAGACCCAGTACTTC. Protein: CASTPPGQGGETQYF.